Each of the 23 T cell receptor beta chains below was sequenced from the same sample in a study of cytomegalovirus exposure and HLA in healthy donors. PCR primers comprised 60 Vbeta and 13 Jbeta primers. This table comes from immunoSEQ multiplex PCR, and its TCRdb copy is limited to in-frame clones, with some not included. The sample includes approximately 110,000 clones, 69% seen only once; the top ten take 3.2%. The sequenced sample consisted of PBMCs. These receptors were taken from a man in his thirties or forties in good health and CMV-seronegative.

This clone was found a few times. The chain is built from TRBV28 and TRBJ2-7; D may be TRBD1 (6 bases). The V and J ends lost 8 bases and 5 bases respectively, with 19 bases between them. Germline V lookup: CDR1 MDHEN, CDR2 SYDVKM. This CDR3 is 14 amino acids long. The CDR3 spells CASGTPTGSHEQYF. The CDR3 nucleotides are TGTGCCAGCGGGACGCCTACAGGGTCCCACGAGCAGTACTTC.

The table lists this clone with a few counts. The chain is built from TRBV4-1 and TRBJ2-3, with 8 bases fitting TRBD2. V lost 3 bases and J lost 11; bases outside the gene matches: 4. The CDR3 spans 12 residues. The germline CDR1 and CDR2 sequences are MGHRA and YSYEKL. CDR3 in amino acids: CASSHSGDRQYF. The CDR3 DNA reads TGCGCCAGCAGCCATAGCGGGGACCGGCAGTATTTT.

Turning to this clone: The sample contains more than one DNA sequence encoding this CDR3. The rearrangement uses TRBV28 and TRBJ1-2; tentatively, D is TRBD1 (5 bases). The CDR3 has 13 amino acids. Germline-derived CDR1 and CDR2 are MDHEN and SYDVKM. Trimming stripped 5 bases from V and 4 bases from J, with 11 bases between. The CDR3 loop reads CASSPPGGYGYTF. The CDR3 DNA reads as TGTGCCAGCAGTCCTCCCGGGGGCTATGGCTACACCTTC.

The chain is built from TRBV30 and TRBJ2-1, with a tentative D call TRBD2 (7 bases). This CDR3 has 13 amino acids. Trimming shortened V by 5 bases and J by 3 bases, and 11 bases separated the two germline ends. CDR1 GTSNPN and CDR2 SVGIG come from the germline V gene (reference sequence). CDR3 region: CAWGGAGYNEQFF. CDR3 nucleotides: TGTGCCTGGGGGGGGGCGGGCTACAATGAGCAGTTCTTC.

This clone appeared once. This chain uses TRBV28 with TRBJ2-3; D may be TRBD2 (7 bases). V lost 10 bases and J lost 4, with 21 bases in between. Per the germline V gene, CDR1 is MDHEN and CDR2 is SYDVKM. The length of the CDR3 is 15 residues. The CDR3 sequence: CATLRRGGAPDTQYF. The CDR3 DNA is TGTGCCACCCTACGAAGGGGGGGCGCGCCAGATACGCAGTATTTT.

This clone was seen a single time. The CDR3 DNA reads TGTGCCAGCAGCGTGACGGGACAGTCCTACGAGCAGTACTTC. Its protein is CASSVTGQSYEQYF. The V and J genes are TRBV9 and TRBJ2-7, with 7 nucleotides matching TRBD1. Trimming at V came to 2 bases and at J to 1 base, leaving 3 bases not matched to a gene. CDR1 SGDLS and CDR2 YYNGEE come from the germline V gene. The CDR3 spans 14 residues.

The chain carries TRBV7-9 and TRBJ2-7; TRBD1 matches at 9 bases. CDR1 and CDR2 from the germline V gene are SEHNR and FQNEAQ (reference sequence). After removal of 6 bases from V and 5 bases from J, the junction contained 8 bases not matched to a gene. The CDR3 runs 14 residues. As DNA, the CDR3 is TGTGCCAGCAGAATCGGACAGGGGCCCAACGAGCAGTACTTC. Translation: CASRIGQGPNEQYF.

CDR3 sequence (DNA): TGTGCCAGTAATCGCGGGGATAGATGGTTCTTC. It yields the protein CASNRGDRWFF. This rearrangement joins TRBV19 to TRBJ2-1; maybe TRBD2 (6 bases). This CDR3 spans 11 amino acids. Germline V gene data show CDR1 as LNHDA and CDR2 as SQIVND (reference sequence). V was shortened by 7 bases and J by 15 bases, with 16 bases between the two germline ends.

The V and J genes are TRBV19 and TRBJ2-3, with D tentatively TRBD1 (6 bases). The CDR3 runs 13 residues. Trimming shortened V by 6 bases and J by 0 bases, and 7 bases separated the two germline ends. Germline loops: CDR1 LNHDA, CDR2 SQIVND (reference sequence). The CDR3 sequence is CASRQGSTDTQYF. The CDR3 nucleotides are TGTGCCAGTAGACAGGGTAGCACAGATACGCAGTATTTT. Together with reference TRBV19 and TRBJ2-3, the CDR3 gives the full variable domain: DGGITQSPKYLFRKEGQNVTLSCEQNLNHDAMYWYRQDPGQGLRLIYYSQIVNDFQKGDIAEGYSVSREKKESFPLTVTSAQKNPTAFYLCASRQGSTDTQYFGPGTRLTVL.

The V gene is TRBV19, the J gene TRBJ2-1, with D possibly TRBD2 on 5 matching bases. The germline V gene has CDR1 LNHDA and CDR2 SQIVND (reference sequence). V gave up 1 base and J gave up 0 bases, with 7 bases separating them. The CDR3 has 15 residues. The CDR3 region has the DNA TGTGCCAGTAGTATAGCGGGAAACTCCTACAATGAGCAGTTCTTC. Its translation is CASSIAGNSYNEQFF.

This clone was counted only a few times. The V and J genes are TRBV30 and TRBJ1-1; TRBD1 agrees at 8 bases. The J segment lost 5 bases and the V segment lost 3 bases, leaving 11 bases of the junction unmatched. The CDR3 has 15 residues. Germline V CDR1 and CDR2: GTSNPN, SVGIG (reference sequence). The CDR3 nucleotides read TGTGCCTGGAGCGCAGCCCCCGGACAGGGAACTGAAGCTTTCTTT. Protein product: CAWSAAPGQGTEAFF.

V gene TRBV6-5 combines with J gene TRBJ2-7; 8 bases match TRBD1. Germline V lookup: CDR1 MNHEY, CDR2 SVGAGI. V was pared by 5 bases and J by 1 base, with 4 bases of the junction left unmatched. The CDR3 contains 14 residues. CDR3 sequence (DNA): TGTGCCAGCAGTACCACAGGGGGTTCCTACGAGCAGTACTTC. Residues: CASSTTGGSYEQYF.

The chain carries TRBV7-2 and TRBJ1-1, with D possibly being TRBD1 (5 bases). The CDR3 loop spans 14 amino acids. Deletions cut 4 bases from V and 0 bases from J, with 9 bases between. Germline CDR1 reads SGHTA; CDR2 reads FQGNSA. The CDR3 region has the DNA TGTGCCAGCAGCTCCCCGGGGGTGAACACTGAAGCTTTCTTT. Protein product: CASSSPGVNTEAFF.

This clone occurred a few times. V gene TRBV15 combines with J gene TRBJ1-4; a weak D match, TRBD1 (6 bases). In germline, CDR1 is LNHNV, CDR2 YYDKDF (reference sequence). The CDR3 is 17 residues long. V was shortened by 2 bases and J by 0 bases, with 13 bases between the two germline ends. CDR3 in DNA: TGTGCCACCAGCAGAAAACAGGGTTTTGCAACTAATGAAAAACTGTTTTTT. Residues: CATSRKQGFATNEKLFF.

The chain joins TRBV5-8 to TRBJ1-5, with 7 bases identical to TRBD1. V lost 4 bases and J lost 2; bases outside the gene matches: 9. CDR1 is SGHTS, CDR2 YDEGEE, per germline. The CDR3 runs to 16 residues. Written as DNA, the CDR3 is TGTGCCAGCAGCCGAACAGGGGTTAGGGGCAATCAGCCCCAGCATTTT. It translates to CASSRTGVRGNQPQHF.

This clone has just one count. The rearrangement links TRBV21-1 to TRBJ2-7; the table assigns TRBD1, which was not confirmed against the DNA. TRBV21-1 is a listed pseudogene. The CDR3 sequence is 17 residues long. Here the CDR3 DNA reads TGTGCCAGCAGCACAACTAATCCGGACAGGGGGGTCCACGAGCAGTACTTC. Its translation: CASSTTNPDRGVHEQYF.

The CDR3 loop reads CASSPRGAYEQYF. Written as DNA, the CDR3 is TGTGCCAGCAGCCCCCGAGGAGCCTACGAGCAGTACTTC. The chain recombines TRBV7-9 with TRBJ2-7; D unresolved. The germline V gene encodes CDR1 SEHNR and CDR2 FQNEAQ (reference sequence). The CDR3 is 13 amino acids. V dropped 5 bases and J dropped 2 bases, with 10 bases sitting between them.

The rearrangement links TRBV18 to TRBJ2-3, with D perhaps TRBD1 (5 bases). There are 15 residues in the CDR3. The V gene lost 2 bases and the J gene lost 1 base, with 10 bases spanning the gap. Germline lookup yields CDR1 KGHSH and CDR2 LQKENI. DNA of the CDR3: TGTGCCAGCTCACCAATTGGGGCGGGCACAGATACGCAGTATTTT. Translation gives CASSPIGAGTDTQYF.

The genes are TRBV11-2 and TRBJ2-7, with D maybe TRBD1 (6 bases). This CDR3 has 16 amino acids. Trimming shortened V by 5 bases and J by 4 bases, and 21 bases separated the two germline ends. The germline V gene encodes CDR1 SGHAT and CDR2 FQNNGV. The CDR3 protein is CASSPIGRTEAYEQYF. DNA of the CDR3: TGTGCCAGCAGCCCTATTGGTCGGACAGAGGCTTACGAGCAGTACTTC.

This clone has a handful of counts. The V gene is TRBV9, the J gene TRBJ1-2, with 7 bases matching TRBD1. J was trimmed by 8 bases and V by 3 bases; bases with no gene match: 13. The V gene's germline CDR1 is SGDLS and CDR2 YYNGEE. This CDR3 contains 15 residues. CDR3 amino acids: CASSDGTADSGGYTF. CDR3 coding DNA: TGTGCCAGCAGCGATGGGACAGCAGACTCGGGGGGCTACACCTTC.

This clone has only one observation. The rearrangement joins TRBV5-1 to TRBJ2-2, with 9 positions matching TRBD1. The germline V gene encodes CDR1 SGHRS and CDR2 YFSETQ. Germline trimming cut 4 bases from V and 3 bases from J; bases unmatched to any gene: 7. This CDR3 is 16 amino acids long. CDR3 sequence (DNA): TGCGCCAGCAGCCCAGGGACAGGGAGTTACACCGGGGAGCTGTTTTTT. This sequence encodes CASSPGTGSYTGELFF.

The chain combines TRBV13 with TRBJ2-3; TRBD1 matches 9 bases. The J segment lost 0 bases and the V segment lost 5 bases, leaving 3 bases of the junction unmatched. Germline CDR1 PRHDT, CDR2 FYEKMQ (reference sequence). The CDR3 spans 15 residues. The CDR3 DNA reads TGTGCCAGCAGCCCGGGACAGGGTAGCACAGATACGCAGTATTTT. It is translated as CASSPGQGSTDTQYF.

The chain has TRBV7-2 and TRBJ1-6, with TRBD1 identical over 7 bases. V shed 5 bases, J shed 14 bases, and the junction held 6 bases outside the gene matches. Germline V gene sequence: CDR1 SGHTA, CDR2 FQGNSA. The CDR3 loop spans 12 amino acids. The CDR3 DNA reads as TGTGCCAGCAGCCAACAGGGGTGGGCCCTCCACTTT. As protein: CASSQQGWALHF.